The 24 T cell receptor beta chains given below trace back to one sample, sequenced in a study of control samples from healthy donors and cancer patients. Assay: immunoSEQ multiplex PCR; the TCRdb copy retains only in-frame clones and omits some. In the table there are 80,000 or so clones, approximately 89% of which are singletons. Sequencing was done on a sample of blood. These receptor sequences come from a man aged 50-59 years in good health.

The chain uses TRBV12-3 or TRBV12-4 and TRBJ1-2, with D tentatively TRBD1 (5 bases). The CDR3 is 12 amino acids. V was shortened by 5 bases and J by 6 bases, with 10 bases between the two germline ends. The CDR3 region is CASSHTTDGYTF. CDR3 in DNA: TGTGCCAGCAGTCACACGACAGATGGCTACACCTTC.

The rearrangement links TRBV6-5 to TRBJ1-3; no reliable D call. The CDR3 is 14 amino acids. Germline CDR1 is MNHEY and CDR2 is SVGAGI. V lost 4 bases and J lost 0, with 7 bases in between. The chain's CDR3 is CASSFSRSGNTIYF. In DNA, the CDR3 is TGTGCCAGCAGTTTCAGCCGCTCTGGAAACACCATATATTTT.

The V gene is TRBV6-5, the J gene TRBJ2-1; D might be TRBD2 (6 bases). V was pared by 4 bases and J by 7 bases, with 14 bases between. Germline V lookup: CDR1 MNHEY, CDR2 SVGAGI. The CDR3 loop spans 14 amino acids. The CDR3 nucleotides read TGTGCCAGCAGTTCCGTGGAGGGAAATAATGAGCAGTTCTTC. This translates into CASSSVEGNNEQFF.

The chain links TRBV5-5 to TRBJ1-2; D not certain. The germline CDR1 and CDR2 sequences are SGHKS and YYEKEE (reference sequence). CDR3 size: 13 residues. Trimming removed 3 bases at V and 7 bases at J, with 13 bases between. The CDR3 nucleotides are TGTGCCAGCAGCTCGGACCCAAACGTTGGCTACACCTTC. It translates to CASSSDPNVGYTF.

This chain links TRBV11-3 with TRBJ1-2; the D is unclear. The V and J ends lost 7 bases and 1 base respectively, with 10 bases between them. This CDR3 is 13 amino acids long. The V gene's germline CDR1 is SGHNT and CDR2 YENEEA. CDR3 residues: CASTHSVNYGYTF. The CDR3 DNA follows: TGTGCCAGCACCCATTCCGTTAACTATGGCTACACCTTC.

The CDR3 sequence is CATSDLDSYEQYF. The CDR3 DNA reads as TGTGCCACCAGTGACCTGGACAGCTACGAGCAGTACTTC. J is TRBJ2-7 and V is TRBV24-1; possibly TRBD1 for D (6 bases). Between the trimmed V and J ends, which lost 4 bases and 3 bases, there was a span of 9 bases. The CDR3 consists of 13 residues. From germline, CDR1 is KGHDR and CDR2 SFDVKD.

The genes are TRBV9 and TRBJ2-2, with D hard to call. The V end was cut by 3 bases, the J end by 7 bases, with 7 bases between. CDR3 length: 12 residues. In germline, CDR1 is SGDLS, CDR2 YYNGEE. The CDR3 nucleotides are TGTGCCAGCAGCGCCGGTGGCGGGGAGCTGTTTTTT. Translation gives CASSAGGGELFF.

This clone was counted a single time. The CDR3 DNA reads TGTGCCAGCAGCTTAGTACGGGAGACCCAGTACTTC. Residues: CASSLVRETQYF. This rearrangement joins TRBV11-2 to TRBJ2-5; D gene unclear. This CDR3 is 12 amino acids long. Trimming took 1 base from V and 5 from J, leaving 5 bases between them. In germline, CDR1 is SGHAT, CDR2 FQNNGV.

The chain has TRBV5-1 and TRBJ1-1; D unclear. The CDR3 runs 14 residues. Trimming cost V 1 base and J 1 base, with 8 bases left between them. In germline, CDR1 is SGHRS, CDR2 YFSETQ. The CDR3 sequence: CASSLLRENTEAFF. The CDR3 DNA is TGCGCCAGCAGCTTGCTCCGGGAGAACACTGAAGCTTTCTTT. The variable domain in full, completed from reference TRBV5-1 and TRBJ1-1, reads KAGVTQTPRYLIKTRGQQVTLSCSPISGHRSVSWYQQTPGQGLQFLFEYFSETQRNKGNFPGRFSGRQFSNSRSEMNVSTLELGDSALYLCASSLLRENTEAFFGQGTRLTVV.

This chain uses TRBV10-1 with TRBJ2-1; possibly TRBD2 for D (5 bases). The germline gives CDR1 WNHNN, CDR2 SYGVQD (reference sequence). V shed 10 bases and J shed 7 bases, with 14 bases lying between them. This CDR3 is 12 amino acids long. CDR3 coding DNA: TGCGCCACCTTAGCGTTATGGAATGAGCAGTTCTTC. Its protein product is CATLALWNEQFF.

V is TRBV4-2 and J is TRBJ1-1; TRBD1 might be the D (5 bases). The germline CDR1 and CDR2 sequences are LGHNA and YNFKEQ. The V end lost 1 base, the J end lost 3 bases, and 12 bases lay between the germline ends. The CDR3 sequence is 15 residues long. The CDR3 coding sequence is TGTGCCAGCAGCCAAGTCCAGGGCCGGGACACTGAAGCTTTCTTT. As protein: CASSQVQGRDTEAFF.

The chain has TRBV7-3 and TRBJ2-5, with a weak D call TRBD2 (5 bases). Germline V gene data show CDR1 as SGHTA and CDR2 as FQGTGA. The CDR3 length is 14 residues. The V end was cut by 5 bases, the J end by 2 bases, with 12 bases between. In DNA form, the CDR3 reads TGTGCCAGCAGCCCACTAGGTGGGCAAGAGACCCAGTACTTC. Its protein product is CASSPLGGQETQYF.

Here the CDR3 reads CSVDGDGYNQPQHF. The CDR3 DNA sequence: TGCAGCGTTGATGGAGACGGATACAATCAGCCCCAGCATTTT. The chain recombines TRBV29-1 with TRBJ1-5; D is unclear. The CDR3 has 14 amino acids. Per the germline V gene, CDR1 is SQVTM and CDR2 is ANQGSEA. Between the trimmed V and J ends, which lost 3 bases and 3 bases, there was a span of 12 bases.

V usage is TRBV7-9 and J usage is TRBJ1-2; D not certain. The germline V gene encodes CDR1 SEHNR and CDR2 FQNEAQ (reference sequence). The CDR3 has 10 amino acids. V shed 2 bases and J shed 6 bases, with 1 base lying between them. Written as DNA, the CDR3 is TGTGCCAGCAGCTTAAATGGCTACACCTTC. This translates into CASSLNGYTF.

The V gene is TRBV5-4, the J gene TRBJ1-2; D gene unclear. Germline CDR1 is SGHNT and CDR2 is YYREEE (reference sequence). The CDR3 spans 15 residues. V was clipped by 4 bases and J by 4 bases, with 17 bases between them. The CDR3 loop is CASSPPDTLGYGYTF. The DNA of the CDR3 is TGTGCCAGCAGCCCGCCCGACACCCTAGGCTATGGCTACACCTTC.

This rearrangement joins TRBV2 to TRBJ1-6, with 7 bases identical to TRBD1. This CDR3 has 14 residues. CDR1 SNHLY and CDR2 FYNNEI come from the germline V gene. With 10 bases clipped from V and 7 bases from J, the junction kept 10 bases outside the gene matches. Written as DNA, the CDR3 is TGTGCCACGGATCCGGGACAGATAAATTCACCCCTCCACTTT. Amino acid sequence: CATDPGQINSPLHF.

This clone has only a few counts. The chain couples TRBV7-8 to TRBJ1-1; D unclear. CDR1 is SGHVS, CDR2 FQNEAQ, per germline. Trimming left V 5 bases short and J 1 base short, with 8 bases between. The CDR3 totals 13 residues. CDR3 sequence reads: CASSRGRNTEAFF. CDR3 bases: TGTGCCAGCAGCCGAGGACGGAACACTGAAGCTTTCTTT.

The chain is built from TRBV6-5 and TRBJ1-3; D is unclear. The germline gives CDR1 MNHEY, CDR2 SVGAGI. V was trimmed by 6 bases and J by 0 bases, leaving 6 bases between them. CDR3 size: 13 residues. CDR3: CASRPDSGNTIYF. The DNA for the CDR3 is TGTGCCAGCAGGCCAGACTCTGGAAACACCATATATTTT.

The rearrangement joins TRBV5-1 to TRBJ1-5; no clear D. Trimming left V 0 bases short and J 3 bases short, with 10 bases between. Germline-derived CDR1 and CDR2 are SGHRS and YFSETQ. The CDR3 is made up of 15 amino acids. CDR3 coding DNA: TGCGCCAGCAGCTTGGCTGGGCTACCCAATCAGCCCCAGCATTTT. Protein product: CASSLAGLPNQPQHF.

The chain combines TRBV9 with TRBJ1-4; 7 positions agree with TRBD1. The CDR3 is 16 amino acids. Germline CDR1 is SGDLS and CDR2 is YYNGEE. The V gene end was trimmed by 6 bases and the J gene end by 5 bases; junction bases not matched to a gene: 13. The CDR3 DNA sequence: TGTGCCAGCACCTACAGGGGACGAAGGGAGAATGAAAAACTGTTTTTT. It is translated as CASTYRGRRENEKLFF.

The V gene is TRBV10-3, the J gene TRBJ1-5, with D possibly TRBD1 on 6 matching bases. The CDR3 consists of 15 residues. Trimming removed 3 bases at V and 0 bases at J, with 9 bases between. Germline V lookup: CDR1 ENHRY, CDR2 SYGVKD. CDR3 coding DNA: TGTGCCATCAGTGACGGACAGTCTAGCAATCAGCCCCAGCATTTT. Protein product: CAISDGQSSNQPQHF.

The gene calls are TRBV5-1 and TRBJ1-2; tentatively, D is TRBD1 (6 bases). The CDR3 consists of 14 residues. Germline-derived CDR1 and CDR2 are SGHRS and YFSETQ. Trimming removed 4 bases from V and 3 bases from J, with 13 bases in between. The DNA of the CDR3 is TGCGCCAGCAGCCCAACGGACAGCGACTATGGCTACACCTTC. Residues: CASSPTDSDYGYTF.

This chain connects TRBV5-1 to TRBJ2-4; D remains unclear. V lost 4 bases, J lost 1 base, and 9 bases lay in between. The CDR3 runs to 14 residues. Germline V gives CDR1 SGHRS, CDR2 YFSETQ. CDR3 amino acids: CASSPVGAKNIQYF. The CDR3 DNA reads as TGCGCCAGCAGCCCCGTCGGGGCCAAAAACATTCAGTACTTC.

This clone was seen once. J is TRBJ2-3 and V is TRBV5-5; D gene ambiguous. This CDR3 has 13 residues. From germline, CDR1 is SGHKS and CDR2 YYEKEE (reference sequence). V lost 0 bases and J lost 0, with 2 bases in between. The DNA for the CDR3 is TGTGCCAGCAGCTTGGCCAGCACAGATACGCAGTATTTT. It yields the protein CASSLASTDTQYF.